The 23 T cell receptor beta chains in this list originate from one sample, sequenced in a study of CD8 T cells in ankylosing spondylitis. Study outcomes and limitations: For ankylosing spondylitis blood, a TCR beta motif of seven to nine highly homologous variants appeared characteristic.

The antigens for these receptors are not known. TCRdb reprocessed the 5' RACE reads with MiXCR, giving one entry per CDR3 protein. The sample includes a few hundred thousand distinct CDR3 sequences, around 17% of them seen just once. Sample: blood, either unsorted or a sorted T cell fraction (not recorded which). The receptor source for this set is a male donor with ankylosing spondylitis.

V is TRBV5-6 and J is TRBJ2-7; a weak D match, TRBD1 (5 bases). Germline V CDR1 and CDR2: SGHDT, YYEEEE. V was clipped by 0 bases and J by 2 bases, with 12 bases between them. There are 15 residues in the CDR3. CDR3 sequence reads: CASSLGGGTTYEQYF. The DNA of the CDR3 is TGTGCCAGCAGCTTGGGGGGCGGAACTACCTACGAGCAGTACTTC.

This clonotype occurred a few times. The chain links TRBV10-3 to TRBJ1-2; a weak D match, TRBD1 (5 bases). There are 12 residues in the CDR3. Trimming removed 3 bases from V and 6 bases from J, with 8 bases in between. The germline V gene encodes CDR1 ENHRY and CDR2 SYGVKD. For the CDR3, the DNA is TGTGCCATCAGTGAAGGAGGGGATGGCTACACCTTC. It is translated as CAISEGGDGYTF.

The chain links TRBV7-6 to TRBJ1-4; D might be TRBD1 (5 bases). Germline CDR1 is SGHVS and CDR2 is FNYEAQ. CDR3 length: 19 residues. With 1 base removed from V and 0 bases from J, the gap between germline ends came to 18 bases. This CDR3 reads CASSLGFTGPRTTNEKLFF. The CDR3 region has the DNA TGTGCCAGCAGCTTAGGTTTTACGGGACCCCGAACAACTAATGAAAAACTGTTTTTT.

The chain uses TRBV7-2 and TRBJ1-2; 8 bases agree with TRBD1. V shed 6 bases and J 7 bases; nucleotides not matched to a gene: 7. The CDR3 is made up of 13 amino acids. Germline V gives CDR1 SGHTA, CDR2 FQGNSA. CDR3 DNA: TGTGCCAGCAGTTTCCCAGGGGGCGGTGGCTACACCTTC. Residues: CASSFPGGGGYTF.

The chain has TRBV7-2 and TRBJ2-7, with TRBD2 matching 13 bases. The germline CDR1 and CDR2 sequences are SGHTA and FQGNSA. This CDR3 spans 15 amino acids. Trimming removed 5 bases from V and 5 bases from J; junction bases left unmatched: 6. The CDR3 DNA is TGTGCCAGCAGCAGCACACTAGCGGGAGGGGACGAGCAGTACTTC. This translates into CASSSTLAGGDEQYF.

The table lists this clonotype with many counts. The chain links TRBV2 to TRBJ2-1, with D possibly matching TRBD2 (5 bases). The CDR3 covers 11 residues. Germline loops: CDR1 SNHLY, CDR2 FYNNEI. Trimming cost V 7 bases and J 4 bases, with 5 bases left between them. The CDR3 here is CASTGYNEQFF. Here the CDR3 DNA reads TGTGCCAGCACGGGGTACAATGAGCAGTTCTTC.

In this sample, this clonotype turned up a few times. The chain links TRBV12-3 or TRBV12-4 to TRBJ2-2, with 9 bases fitting TRBD2. The V segment lost 10 bases and the J segment 1 base; nucleotides outside the gene matches: 4. The CDR3 length is 14 residues. The CDR3 sequence is CATGTSLNTGELFF. The CDR3 nucleotides read TGTGCCACCGGGACTAGCCTGAACACCGGGGAGCTGTTTTTT.

This clonotype has a handful of counts. The CDR3 DNA reads TGTGCCAGCAGCCTGGGGGGGCAGATATACGAGCAGTACTTC. Translation gives CASSLGGQIYEQYF. The rearrangement joins TRBV7-9 to TRBJ2-7, with D perhaps TRBD2 (7 bases). Germline CDR1 reads SEHNR; CDR2 reads FQNEAQ (reference sequence). This CDR3 is 14 amino acids long. V lost 5 bases and J 4 bases, leaving 15 bases between the germline ends.

This chain joins TRBV19 and TRBJ1-1; D not certain. The length of the CDR3 is 15 residues. The germline gives CDR1 LNHDA, CDR2 SQIVND (reference sequence). The ends were cut back, 5 bases at V and 2 bases at J, with 15 bases in the middle. CDR3 residues: CASSLGWGINTEAFF. The CDR3 region has the DNA TGTGCCAGTAGTCTCGGTTGGGGAATCAACACTGAAGCTTTCTTT.

The chain joins TRBV6-5 to TRBJ1-1; D is unclear. CDR1 is MNHEY, CDR2 SVGAGI, per germline. The CDR3 extends over 13 amino acids. V lost 0 bases, J lost 7 bases, and 9 bases lay in between. This CDR3 is CASSYSHGLEAFF. In DNA form, the CDR3 reads TGTGCCAGCAGTTACTCCCACGGACTTGAAGCTTTCTTT.

This clonotype was recorded at least ten times. The CDR3 protein is CASSGTGGYEQYF. CDR3 nucleotide sequence: TGTGCCAGCAGTGGGACAGGGGGCTACGAGCAGTACTTC. The V gene is TRBV12-3 or TRBV12-4, the J gene TRBJ2-7; 11 nucleotides match TRBD1. There are 13 residues in the CDR3. Trimming took 5 bases from V and 3 from J; bases not matched to a gene: 0.

This clonotype was observed a few times. The V gene is TRBV19, the J gene TRBJ2-6, with D possibly TRBD1 on 6 matching bases. Per the germline V gene, CDR1 is LNHDA and CDR2 is SQIVND (reference sequence). Deletions cut 6 bases from V and 0 bases from J, with 15 bases between. The CDR3 runs 17 residues. This CDR3 is CASRPGADNSGANVLTF. The CDR3 DNA reads TGTGCCAGTAGACCAGGGGCGGACAACTCTGGGGCCAACGTCCTGACTTTC. The variable domain in full, completed from reference TRBV19 and TRBJ2-6, reads DGGITQSPKYLFRKEGQNVTLSCEQNLNHDAMYWYRQDPGQGLRLIYYSQIVNDFQKGDIAEGYSVSREKKESFPLTVTSAQKNPTAFYLCASRPGADNSGANVLTFGAGSRLTVL.

In DNA form, the CDR3 reads TGTGCCAGCAGCCCCCACAGTGGCGGCGAGCAGTACTTC. Its protein product is CASSPHSGGEQYF. The gene calls are TRBV21-1 and TRBJ2-7. TRBV21-1 is marked as a pseudogene. The CDR3 contains 13 residues.

The genes are TRBV28 and TRBJ2-5; 7 bases agree with TRBD2. The CDR3 covers 15 residues. The ends lost 5 bases at V and 4 bases at J; junction bases unmatched: 10. From germline, CDR1 is MDHEN and CDR2 SYDVKM. The CDR3 sequence is CASSGLTREGETQYF. The CDR3 bases are TGTGCCAGCAGTGGACTAACTAGGGAGGGAGAGACCCAGTACTTC.

In its sample, this clonotype was seen a few times. The chain recombines TRBV6-2 or TRBV6-3 with TRBJ2-2; TRBD1 aligns across 8 bases. The CDR3 sequence is 18 residues long. Germline V lookup: CDR1 MNHEY, CDR2 SVGEGT. V gave up 5 bases and J gave up 2 bases; unmatched junction bases: 13. The CDR3 region is CASSPLPGTGYNTGELFF. CDR3 sequence (DNA): TGTGCCAGCAGTCCCCTCCCGGGGACAGGCTATAACACCGGGGAGCTGTTTTTT.

The chain combines TRBV24-1 with TRBJ2-2; the match to TRBD2 covers 7 bases. The CDR3 is made up of 14 amino acids. Trimming cost V 5 bases and J 5 bases; bases outside gene matches: 4. In germline, CDR1 is KGHDR, CDR2 SFDVKD. CDR3 loop: CATSGPAGTGELFF. In DNA, the CDR3 is TGTGCCACCAGTGGTCCAGCGGGGACCGGGGAGCTGTTTTTT.

This chain links TRBV6-1 with TRBJ2-1; no clear D. The CDR3 loop spans 14 amino acids. Deletions cut 5 bases from V and 10 bases from J, with 18 bases between. Germline lookup yields CDR1 MNHNS and CDR2 SASEGT. The CDR3 region is CASSIGPGPQEQFF. The CDR3 DNA reads as TGTGCCAGCAGTATAGGCCCCGGTCCCCAAGAGCAGTTCTTC.

This clonotype was seen only a few times. In DNA, the CDR3 is TGTGCCAGCCTTGGGGATCCGAACACTGAAGCTTTCTTT. It yields the protein CASLGDPNTEAFF. This rearrangement joins TRBV25-1 to TRBJ1-1; D not resolved. Per germline, CDR1 MGHDK and CDR2 SYGVNS. Trimming removed 8 bases from V and 1 base from J, with 11 bases in between. The CDR3 runs to 13 residues.

The gene calls are TRBV12-3 or TRBV12-4 and TRBJ1-4; TRBD1 agrees at 9 bases. Unmatched junction bases numbered 6, after V lost 7 bases and J lost 6 bases. The CDR3 consists of 14 residues. For the CDR3, the DNA is TGTGCCAGCAACACAGGGGGCGAGGATGAAAAACTGTTTTTT. It specifies CASNTGGEDEKLFF.

The genes are TRBV4-1 and TRBJ2-1, with 8 bases identical to TRBD1. CDR1 is MGHRA, CDR2 YSYEKL, per germline. The CDR3 covers 16 residues. V lost 8 bases, J lost 0 bases, and 9 bases stayed unmatched. The chain's CDR3 is CASQQFQGASYNEQFF. CDR3 DNA: TGCGCCAGCCAGCAGTTCCAGGGGGCCTCCTACAATGAGCAGTTCTTC.

This clonotype was observed a handful of times. The chain has TRBV29-1 and TRBJ2-7, with a tentative D call TRBD2 (6 bases). The CDR3 runs 15 residues. CDR1 and CDR2 from the germline V gene are SQVTM and ANQGSEA. The V and J ends lost 0 bases and 0 bases respectively, with 12 bases between them. The CDR3 protein is CSVEDPNSGSYEQYF. For the CDR3, the DNA is TGCAGCGTTGAAGATCCGAATAGCGGCTCCTACGAGCAGTACTTC.

This clonotype was detected a few times. The chain combines TRBV19 with TRBJ2-1, with TRBD1 matching over 8 bases. V trimming: 4 bases; J trimming: 4 bases; junction bases outside the gene matches: 9. The CDR3 has 16 residues. Germline CDR1 is LNHDA and CDR2 is SQIVND (reference sequence). In DNA form, the CDR3 reads TGTGCCAGTAGTAGTTTGGAGGGGACAGGTTACAATGAGCAGTTCTTC. It yields the protein CASSSLEGTGYNEQFF.

This clonotype occurred a few times. This chain uses TRBV4-1 with TRBJ1-2; D is perhaps TRBD1 (5 bases). The CDR3 sequence is 17 residues long. V lost 0 bases, J lost 4 bases, and 18 bases lay in between. The germline gives CDR1 MGHRA, CDR2 YSYEKL. The CDR3 DNA is TGCGCCAGCAGCCAAGATCCCGCGACTGGGGGGGTCTATGGCTACACCTTC. Translated, it gives CASSQDPATGGVYGYTF.